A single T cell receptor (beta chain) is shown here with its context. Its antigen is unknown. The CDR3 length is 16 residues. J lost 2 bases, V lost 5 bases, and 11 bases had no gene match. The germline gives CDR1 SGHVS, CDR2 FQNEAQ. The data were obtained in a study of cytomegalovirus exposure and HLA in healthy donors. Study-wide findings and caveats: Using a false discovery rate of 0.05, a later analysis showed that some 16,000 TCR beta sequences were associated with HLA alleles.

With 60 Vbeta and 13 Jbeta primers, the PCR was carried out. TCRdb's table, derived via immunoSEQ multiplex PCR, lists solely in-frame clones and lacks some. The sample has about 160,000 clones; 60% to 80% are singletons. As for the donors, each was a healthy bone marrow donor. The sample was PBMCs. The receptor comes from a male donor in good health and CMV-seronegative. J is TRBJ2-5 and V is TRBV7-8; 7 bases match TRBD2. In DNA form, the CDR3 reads TGTGCCAGCAGCCCTCATTTCGTCGGGGGGCAAGAGACCCAGTACTTC. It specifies CASSPHFVGGQETQYF.